This is a list of T cell receptor beta chains from one sample in a study of CD8+CD57+ T cells in acquired aplastic anemia. From the reads, TCRdb called clonotypes with MiXCR, one entry per CDR3 protein. The data show roughly 240,000 distinct CDR3 sequences, around half seen once. Sample: sorted CD4+, CD8+, or CD8+CD57+ T cells (not recorded which) from PBMCs. Receptors originate from a human donor with aplastic anemia. CDR3s include the opening cysteine and the closing phenylalanine or tryptophan. The D gene is left open where the match is weak. Clone sizes are given selectively: once, few, many, or a class where the clone is expanded.

TRBJ2-7 | - | TRBV2 | - | CASSDAGPQDEQYF | TGTGCCAGCAGTGACGCGGGTCCTCAGGACGAGCAGTACTTC
TRBJ2-1 | once | TRBV19 | TRBD2 | CASSIIGGGRNEQFF | TGTGCCAGTAGTATCATCGGGGGGGGCCGTAATGAGCAGTTCTTC
TRBJ2-3 | - | TRBV5-1 | TRBD2 | CASSFAPTSGIDTDTQYF | TGTGCCAGCAGCTTCGCACCCACTAGCGGGATAGACACAGATACGCAGTATTTT
TRBJ1-1 | - | TRBV5-5 | - | CASTEEGLNTEAFF | TGTGCCAGCACAGAAGAAGGCCTGAACACTGAAGCTTTCTTT
TRBJ2-1 | - | TRBV7-2 | TRBD2 | CASSLDAGGWGNEQFF | TGTGCCAGCAGCTTAGATGCGGGGGGATGGGGCAATGAGCAGTTCTTC
TRBJ2-2 | many | TRBV20-1 | TRBD2 | CSARDGRGTGELFF | TGCAGTGCTAGGGACGGGAGGGGGACCGGGGAGCTGTTTTTT
TRBJ2-7 | - | TRBV20-1 | - | CSARSPGGGAYEQYF | TGCAGTGCTAGATCGCCCGGAGGGGGTGCCTACGAGCAGTACTTC
TRBJ2-5 | - | TRBV15 | - | CATSRGGGAETQYF | TGTGCCACCAGCAGAGGGGGGGGGGCAGAGACCCAGTACTTC
TRBJ1-6 | - | TRBV18 | - | CASSGRGDSYNSPLHF | TGTGCCAGCTCGGGTAGGGGCGACTCCTATAATTCACCCCTCCACTTT
TRBJ2-7 | - | TRBV27 | - | CASTSSSDEQYF | TGTGCCAGCACATCGAGCTCCGACGAGCAGTACTTC
TRBJ1-1 | - | TRBV19 | - | CASRFGATEAFF | TGTGCCAGTCGTTTTGGGGCGACTGAAGCTTTCTTT
TRBJ2-7 | many | TRBV6-1 | - | CASSEERRVGYEQYF | TGTGCCAGCAGTGAGGAACGTAGGGTGGGCTACGAGCAGTACTTC
TRBJ2-2 | - | TRBV24-1 | - | CATSVAGGSGELFF | TGTGCCACCAGTGTGGCAGGGGGGTCCGGGGAGCTGTTTTTT
TRBJ1-6 | many | TRBV6-5 | TRBD1 | CASSYNRGRSPLHF | TGTGCCAGCAGTTATAACAGGGGTCGGTCACCCCTCCACTTT
TRBJ2-5 | few | TRBV6-1 | TRBD1 | CASKPGTGIKETQYF | TGTGCCAGCAAACCCGGGACAGGGATTAAAGAGACCCAGTACTTC
TRBJ2-2 | - | TRBV20-1 | TRBD2 | CSARKPAGVGTSDTGELFF | TGCAGTGCTAGGAAACCAGCGGGAGTTGGGACTAGCGACACCGGGGAGCTGTTTTTT
TRBJ2-1 | - | TRBV7-2 | - | CASSLTGLRDEQFF | TGTGCCAGCAGCTTGACGGGGTTAAGAGATGAGCAGTTCTTC
TRBJ1-1 | many | TRBV20-1 | - | CSVAFRDTEAFF | TGCAGTGTCGCGTTTCGGGACACTGAAGCTTTCTTT
TRBJ1-6 | many | TRBV5-6 | TRBD1 | CASSLRDSYNSPLHF | TGTGCCAGCAGCCTCCGGGACAGCTATAATTCACCCCTCCACTTT
TRBJ2-5 | few | TRBV6-5 | TRBD2 | CATSDTGTSQETQYF | TGTGCCACCAGTGATACCGGGACTAGCCAGGAGACCCAGTACTTC
TRBJ1-2 | - | TRBV20-1 | TRBD1 | CSVRRTGVSYGYTF | TGCAGTGTACGACGGACAGGGGTTTCGTACGGCTACACCTTC
TRBJ2-1 | few | TRBV7-8 | - | CASSVGGTGVYNEQFF | TGTGCCAGCAGCGTAGGGGGGACCGGGGTATACAATGAGCAGTTCTTC
TRBJ2-7 | many | TRBV15 | TRBD2 | CATSRGISGASYEQYF | TGTGCCACCAGCAGGGGCATTAGCGGGGCCTCCTACGAGCAGTACTTC
TRBJ1-2 | - | TRBV10-3 | - | CAISGRGSSRYGYTF | TGTGCCATCAGTGGAAGGGGATCCAGTCGGTATGGCTACACCTTC
TRBJ1-3 | - | TRBV7-2 | TRBD1 | CASSLETGTGNIIYF | TGTGCCAGCAGCTTAGAGACAGGGACTGGAAACATCATATATTTT
TRBJ2-5 | - | TRBV4-3 | TRBD2 | CASSQEWWTSGRQYF | TGCGCCAGCAGCCAAGAATGGTGGACTAGCGGTCGACAGTACTTC
TRBJ2-3 | - | TRBV10-1 | - | CASSESGADTQYF | TGCGCCAGCAGTGAGTCAGGGGCAGATACGCAGTATTTT
TRBJ2-7 | many | TRBV14 | - | CASSPLLRGSAHEQYF | TGTGCCAGCAGCCCACTCCTTCGAGGGAGTGCCCACGAGCAGTACTTC
TRBJ1-6 | few | TRBV6-1 | - | CASSPLGQSTNSPLHF | TGTGCCAGCAGTCCCCTTGGACAGTCTACTAATTCACCCCTCCACTTT
TRBJ2-7 | - | TRBV20-1 | - | CSAREGATYEQYF | TGCAGTGCTCGGGAGGGGGCAACCTACGAGCAGTACTTC
TRBJ1-2 | many | TRBV4-1 | - | CASLAGGRYTF | TGCGCCAGCCTTGCGGGGGGCCGCTACACCTTC
TRBJ2-7 | - | TRBV6-6 | - | CASMDGTYEQYF | TGTGCCAGCATGGACGGAACCTACGAGCAGTACTTC
TRBJ2-2 | - | TRBV13 | - | CASSLEAGEAGELFF | TGTGCCAGCAGCTTAGAAGCCGGGGAGGCCGGGGAGCTGTTTTTT
TRBJ2-7 | few | TRBV7-9 | TRBD2 | CASSLERGGSYEQYF | TGTGCCAGCAGCTTAGAGCGCGGGGGTAGCTACGAGCAGTACTTC
TRBJ1-1 | few | TRBV4-1 | - | CASSGKERGNTEAFF | TGCGCCAGCAGCGGAAAAGAAAGGGGGAACACTGAAGCTTTCTTT
TRBJ1-1 | - | TRBV6-4 | - | CASSPSVDKKGVNTEAFF | TGTGCCAGCAGTCCCTCAGTGGATAAAAAAGGGGTGAACACTGAAGCTTTCTTT
TRBJ2-5 | - | TRBV7-3 | TRBD1 | CASSRQGRGETQYF | TGTGCCAGCAGCCGACAGGGGCGAGGCGAGACCCAGTACTTC
TRBJ1-5 | - | TRBV19 | TRBD1 | CASRQDRGQPQHF | TGTGCCAGTAGACAAGACAGGGGTCAGCCCCAGCATTTT
TRBJ2-6 | many | TRBV10-3 | TRBD1 | CAISESSRTGGSGANVLTF | TGTGCCATCAGTGAGTCGTCCCGGACAGGGGGCTCTGGGGCCAACGTCCTGACTTTC
TRBJ2-5 | - | TRBV10-3 | - | CASSTEGPETQYF | TGTGCCAGCAGCACCGAGGGGCCAGAGACCCAGTACTTC
TRBJ2-1 | once | TRBV12-3/TRBV12-4 | - | CASSFEGSEQFF | TGTGCCAGCAGTTTCGAGGGGAGTGAGCAGTTCTTC
TRBJ2-7 | many | TRBV12-5 | TRBD1 | CASGSGTVSYEQYF | TGTGCTAGTGGATCTGGGACAGTCTCCTACGAGCAGTACTTC
TRBJ2-7 | few | TRBV7-6 | - | CASSLGPLRSSYEQYF | TGTGCCAGCAGCTTAGGGCCTCTACGTAGCTCCTACGAGCAGTACTTC
TRBJ1-3 | few | TRBV6-1 | - | CASSEEELRSGNTIYF | TGTGCCAGCAGTGAAGAGGAGCTCCGTTCTGGAAACACCATATATTTT
TRBJ1-2 | many | TRBV2 | - | CASSASIHGYTF | TGTGCCAGCAGTGCGAGCATACATGGCTACACCTTC
TRBJ2-7 | - | TRBV7-3 | TRBD1 | CASRPADRGHEQYF | TGTGCCAGCAGGCCGGCGGACAGGGGCCACGAGCAGTACTTC
TRBJ2-7 | few | TRBV6-1 | - | CASSSQEHLSSYEQYF | TGTGCCAGCAGTAGCCAAGAGCATTTAAGCTCCTACGAGCAGTACTTC
TRBJ2-5 | - | TRBV29-1 | TRBD1 | CSVNTGDQETQYF | TGCAGCGTGAACACAGGGGACCAAGAGACCCAGTACTTC
TRBJ2-5 | - | TRBV19 | - | CASSILIEETQYF | TGTGCCAGTAGTATTCTGATAGAAGAGACCCAGTACTTC
TRBJ2-1 | - | TRBV10-3 | TRBD2 | CAIRRGTTNVNEQFF | TGTGCCATCAGGCGAGGGACTACCAATGTCAATGAGCAGTTCTTC
TRBJ1-2 | many | TRBV24-1 | - | CATSAYYGYTF | TGTGCCACCAGTGCTTACTATGGCTACACCTTC
TRBJ2-2 | many | TRBV4-2 | - | CASSPKTGPGELFF | TGTGCCAGCAGCCCGAAGACAGGCCCCGGGGAGCTGTTTTTT
TRBJ1-1 | - | TRBV19 | - | CASSNRVTEAFF | TGTGCCAGTAGTAACAGGGTTACTGAAGCTTTCTTT